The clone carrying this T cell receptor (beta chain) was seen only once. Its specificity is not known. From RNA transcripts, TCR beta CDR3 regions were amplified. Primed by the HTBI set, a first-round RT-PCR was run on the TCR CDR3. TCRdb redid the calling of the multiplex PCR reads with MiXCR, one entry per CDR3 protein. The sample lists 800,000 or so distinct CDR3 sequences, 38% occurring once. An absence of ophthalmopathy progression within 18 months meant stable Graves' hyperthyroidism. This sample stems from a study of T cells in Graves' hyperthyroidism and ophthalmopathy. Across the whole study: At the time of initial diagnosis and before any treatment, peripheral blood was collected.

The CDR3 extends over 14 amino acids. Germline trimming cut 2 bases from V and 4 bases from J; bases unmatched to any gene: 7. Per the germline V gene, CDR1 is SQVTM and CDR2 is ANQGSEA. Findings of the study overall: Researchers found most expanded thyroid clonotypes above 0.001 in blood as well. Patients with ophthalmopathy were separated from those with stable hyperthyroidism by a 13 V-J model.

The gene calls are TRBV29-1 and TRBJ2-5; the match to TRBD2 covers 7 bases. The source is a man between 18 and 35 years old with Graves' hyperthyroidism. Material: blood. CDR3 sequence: CSVESRTSLETQYF. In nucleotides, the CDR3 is TGCAGCGTTGAATCTAGGACTAGTCTAGAGACCCAGTACTTC.